A selection of T cell receptor beta chains follows, all from one sample in a study of graft-versus-host responses after intestinal transplantation. Clones were read by immunoSEQ multiplex PCR, and TCRdb kept only the in-frame ones, dropping some. Found here are tens of thousands of clones, 83% of them singletons; the top ten hold around 3.2%. Here the sequenced sample was PBMCs, taken more than 950 days after transplant. Receptors were obtained from a human patient who received an intestinal transplant, so some T cells may come from the graft donor. CDR3s include the opening cysteine and the closing phenylalanine or tryptophan. The D gene is left open where the match is weak. Clone sizes are given selectively: once, few, many, or a class where the clone is expanded.

CDR3 | DNA | V | D | size | J
CASPPWHYGYTF | TGTGCCAGCCCCCCCTGGCACTATGGCTACACCTTC | TRBV4-2 | - | - | TRBJ1-2
CASSSQGKPQHF | TGTGCCAGCAGCTCCCAGGGGAAGCCCCAGCATTTT | TRBV28 | - | - | TRBJ1-5
CASSLGPRTGAYNEQFF | TGTGCCAGCAGCTTAGGTCCTCGGACAGGGGCCTACAATGAGCAGTTCTTC | TRBV7-3 | TRBD1 | - | TRBJ2-1
CASSLWGHGNEKLFF | TGTGCCAGCAGTTTATGGGGGCACGGCAATGAAAAACTGTTTTTT | TRBV27 | - | - | TRBJ1-4
CASSQNPPSGSKSYNEQFF | TGTGCCAGCAGCCAAAATCCCCCTAGCGGGAGTAAGAGCTACAATGAGCAGTTCTTC | TRBV4-2 | TRBD2 | - | TRBJ2-1
CASSERPVGGDTEAFF | TGTGCCAGCAGCGAACGCCCTGTAGGGGGTGACACTGAAGCTTTCTTT | TRBV5-5 | - | - | TRBJ1-1
CAWSVLPGSSYNEQFF | TGTGCCTGGAGTGTACTTCCAGGGAGCTCCTACAATGAGCAGTTCTTC | TRBV30 | - | - | TRBJ2-1
CASIWWDTDTQYF | TGTGCCAGCATTTGGTGGGACACAGATACGCAGTATTTT | TRBV6-1 | - | - | TRBJ2-3
CASRWGLGVQETQYF | TGTGCCAGCAGGTGGGGACTCGGGGTGCAAGAGACCCAGTACTTC | TRBV6-1 | - | - | TRBJ2-5
CSVERSGNTEAFF | TGCAGCGTTGAACGGTCCGGTAACACTGAAGCTTTCTTT | TRBV29-1 | - | - | TRBJ1-1
CASSLRPGGSYEQYF | TGTGCCAGCAGCTTAAGGCCAGGGGGCTCCTACGAGCAGTACTTC | TRBV11-2 | TRBD1 | once | TRBJ2-7
CASSTQFEPQHF | TGTGCCAGCAGCACCCAATTCGAGCCCCAGCATTTT | TRBV21-1 | - | - | TRBJ1-5
CASSVAGYTF | TGTGCCAGCAGCGTGGCTGGCTACACCTTC | TRBV7-6 | - | - | TRBJ1-2
CSVGGLAADTQYF | TGCAGCGTTGGCGGACTAGCGGCCGATACGCAGTATTTT | TRBV29-1 | TRBD2 | - | TRBJ2-3
CASSQRQGDNTDTQYF | TGCGCCAGCAGCCAAAGACAGGGGGATAACACAGATACGCAGTATTTT | TRBV4-1 | TRBD1 | - | TRBJ2-3
CASSTPAIQETQYF | TGTGCCAGCAGTACGCCAGCGATTCAAGAGACCCAGTACTTC | TRBV28 | - | - | TRBJ2-5
CASSVMATGGQETQYF | TGTGCCAGCAGTGTGATGGCGACAGGGGGCCAAGAGACCCAGTACTTC | TRBV6-1 | TRBD1 | - | TRBJ2-5
CASRGRVEYEQFF | TGTGCCAGTAGGGGGAGGGTGGAATATGAGCAGTTCTTC | TRBV19 | TRBD2 | once | TRBJ2-1
CASSEGGDTGELFF | TGTGCCAGCAGTGAAGGTGGGGACACCGGGGAGCTGTTTTTT | TRBV6-1 | - | once | TRBJ2-2
CASSPGLAGGYEQYF | TGTGCCAGCAGCCCCGGACTAGCGGGAGGCTACGAGCAGTACTTC | TRBV9 | TRBD2 | - | TRBJ2-7
CASSRQTLGQGHEQYF | TGTGCCAGCAGCCGACAAACCTTGGGACAGGGGCACGAGCAGTACTTC | TRBV14 | TRBD1 | - | TRBJ2-7
CASSYGKAETQYF | TGTGCCAGCAGTTACGGGAAGGCAGAGACCCAGTACTTC | TRBV6-5 | - | - | TRBJ2-5
CASSPGDRVNQPQHF | TGTGCCAGCTCACCAGGGGACAGGGTCAATCAGCCCCAGCATTTT | TRBV18 | TRBD1 | - | TRBJ1-5
CATSPGTGLSPLHF | TGTGCCACCAGTCCTGGGACAGGCCTTTCACCCCTCCACTTT | TRBV15 | TRBD1 | once | TRBJ1-6
CASSQGRGADTQYF | TGCGCCAGCTCCCAGGGCCGGGGTGCAGATACGCAGTATTTT | TRBV5-1 | - | - | TRBJ2-3
CASSLLTGNTEAFF | TGTGCCAGCAGTTTATTGACAGGGAACACTGAAGCTTTCTTT | TRBV6-5 | - | - | TRBJ1-1
CASSQSGCLNCTGELFF | TGCGCCAGCAGTCAATCCGGATGCCTCAACTGCACCGGGGAGCTGTTTTTT | TRBV23-1 | - | - | TRBJ2-2
CASSHRGDEQFF | TGTGCCAGCAGCCACAGGGGCGATGAGCAGTTCTTC | TRBV7-9 | TRBD1 | - | TRBJ2-1
CASSFKGLWNEKLFF | TGTGCCAGCAGTTTTAAAGGGTTGTGGAATGAAAAACTGTTTTTT | TRBV27 | - | - | TRBJ1-4
CASRGVGMSSYEQYF | TGTGCCAGTCGCGGCGTGGGAATGAGTTCCTACGAGCAGTACTTC | TRBV19 | - | - | TRBJ2-7
CASTYLGTVDQPQHF | TGTGCCAGCACTTACCTTGGGACAGTAGATCAGCCCCAGCATTTT | TRBV28 | TRBD1 | - | TRBJ1-5
CASSQAPGARETQYF | TGTGCCAGCAGCCAAGCCCCCGGCGCAAGAGAGACCCAGTACTTC | TRBV28 | - | - | TRBJ2-5
CASSLMQTQYF | TGTGCCAGCTCATTAATGCAGACCCAGTACTTC | TRBV18 | - | - | TRBJ2-5
CASSSPGGLAGAGDEQYF | TGTGCCAGCAGCTCACCTGGGGGACTAGCGGGAGCAGGGGACGAGCAGTACTTC | TRBV28 | TRBD2 | - | TRBJ2-7
CASSLLREVNNEQFF | TGTGCCAGCAGCTTACTAAGGGAGGTAAACAATGAGCAGTTCTTC | TRBV7-6 | - | - | TRBJ2-1
CASIPQGNTDTQYF | TGTGCCAGTATCCCTCAGGGGAACACAGATACGCAGTATTTT | TRBV19 | - | - | TRBJ2-3
CASSFLDSAYNEQFF | TGTGCCAGCAGCTTTCTTGACAGTGCCTACAATGAGCAGTTCTTC | TRBV7-8 | - | - | TRBJ2-1
CATSRDSSSYNEQFF | TGTGCCACCAGCAGAGACAGCTCCTCCTACAATGAGCAGTTCTTC | TRBV15 | - | - | TRBJ2-1
CASSPRTGDVQFF | TGTGCCAGCTCACCACGTACAGGGGATGTGCAGTTCTTC | TRBV18 | TRBD1 | - | TRBJ2-1
CASSQVWALGGETQYF | TGCGCCAGCAGCCAAGTCTGGGCCCTAGGGGGGGAGACCCAGTACTTC | TRBV4-1 | - | - | TRBJ2-5
CASSQQSTNTIYF | TGTGCCAGCTCACAACAGAGCACCAACACCATATATTTT | TRBV18 | - | - | TRBJ1-3
CASRRVQIRDSGANVLTF | TGTGCCAGTAGGAGGGTCCAGATAAGAGACTCTGGGGCCAACGTCCTGACTTTC | TRBV19 | - | - | TRBJ2-6
CASSQGPGEVVEQYF | TGTGCCAGCAGCCAAGGACCAGGGGAAGTGGTCGAGCAGTACTTC | TRBV4-2 | - | - | TRBJ2-7
CASSWYEQYF | TGTGCCAGCAGCTGGTACGAGCAGTACTTC | TRBV5-8 | - | - | TRBJ2-7
CASSYRGNQPQHF | TGTGCCAGCAGCTACAGGGGCAATCAGCCCCAGCATTTT | TRBV7-2 | - | - | TRBJ1-5
CASSMGAIYGYTF | TGCGCCAGCAGTATGGGGGCAATCTATGGCTACACCTTC | TRBV5-1 | - | - | TRBJ1-2